Here is one TCR beta chain with its context. Its antigen remains unidentified. The sample originates from a study of cytomegalovirus exposure and HLA in healthy donors. Study background: In an early release, HLA-typed donors contributed approximately 82 million unique TCR sequences.

Findings of the study overall: Association of 16,951 TCR beta sequences with HLA alleles was found at 0.05 false discovery rate in a later analysis.

V gave up 3 bases and J gave up 5 bases; unmatched junction bases: 5. The CDR3 totals 14 residues. CDR1 is SGHTA, CDR2 FQGNSA, per germline. A multiplex PCR was run with 60 Vbeta primers and 13 Jbeta primers. Sequenced by immunoSEQ multiplex PCR; TCRdb stores in-frame clones only, minus some. The sample totals 95,000 to 110,000 clones. The sample taken for sequencing was PBMCs. The chain carries TRBV7-2 and TRBJ2-5; 8 nucleotides line up with TRBD2. The clonotype originates from a man aged 35-49 years in good health and CMV-seronegative. CDR3 sequence reads: CASSFQRGRETQYF. CDR3 bases: TGTGCCAGCAGCTTCCAGCGGGGGAGGGAGACCCAGTACTTC. Combining the CDR3 with reference TRBV7-2 and TRBJ2-5 gives the whole variable domain GAGVSQSPSNKVTEKGKDVELRCDPISGHTALYWYRQSLGQGLEFLIYFQGNSAPDKSGLPSDRFSAERTGGSVSTLTIQRTQQEDSAVYLCASSFQRGRETQYFGPGTRLLVL.